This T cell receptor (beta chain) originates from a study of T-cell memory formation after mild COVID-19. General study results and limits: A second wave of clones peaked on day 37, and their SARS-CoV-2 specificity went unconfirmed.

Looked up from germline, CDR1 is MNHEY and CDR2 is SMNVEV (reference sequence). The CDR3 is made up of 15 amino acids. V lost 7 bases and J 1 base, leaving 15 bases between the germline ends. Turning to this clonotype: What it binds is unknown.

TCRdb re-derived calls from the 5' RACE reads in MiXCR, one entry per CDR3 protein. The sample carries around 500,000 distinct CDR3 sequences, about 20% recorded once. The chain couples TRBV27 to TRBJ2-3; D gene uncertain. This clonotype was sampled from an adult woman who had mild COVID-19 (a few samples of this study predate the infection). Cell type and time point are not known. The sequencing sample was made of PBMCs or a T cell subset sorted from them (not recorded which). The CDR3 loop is CASTPLAMGTDTQYF. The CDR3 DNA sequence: TGTGCCAGCACCCCGTTGGCAATGGGCACAGATACGCAGTATTTT.